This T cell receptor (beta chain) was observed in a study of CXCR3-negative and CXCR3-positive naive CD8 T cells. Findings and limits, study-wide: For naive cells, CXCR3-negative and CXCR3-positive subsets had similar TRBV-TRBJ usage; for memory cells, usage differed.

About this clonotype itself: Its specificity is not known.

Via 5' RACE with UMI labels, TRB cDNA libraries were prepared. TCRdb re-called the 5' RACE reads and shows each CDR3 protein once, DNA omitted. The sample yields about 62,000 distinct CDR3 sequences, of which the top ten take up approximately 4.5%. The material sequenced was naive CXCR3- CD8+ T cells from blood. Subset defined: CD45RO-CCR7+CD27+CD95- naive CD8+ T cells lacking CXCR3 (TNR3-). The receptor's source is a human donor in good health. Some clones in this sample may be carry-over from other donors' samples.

Here the CDR3 reads CASSLGAAEAFF. The chain is built from TRBV7-6 and TRBJ1-1. This CDR3 region has 12 residues. CDR1 is SGHVS and CDR2 is FNYEAQ in the germline V gene.